This T cell receptor (beta chain) emerged from a study of post-analysis software for immune sequencing data. Across the study: The disease courses spanned relapsing-remitting, secondary progressive and progressive-relapsing forms of multiple sclerosis.

V lost 3 bases and J lost 0; bases outside the gene matches: 0. The CDR3 contains 15 residues. Germline CDR1 is MRHNA and CDR2 is SNTAGT. TCR beta cDNA libraries had unique molecular identifiers. TCRdb re-called the PCR reads with MiXCR, one entry per CDR3 protein. The sample records about 160,000 distinct CDR3 sequences, around 36% being singletons. The receptor's source is a girl aged 5-17 years with multiple sclerosis. This rearrangement joins TRBV6-4 to TRBJ2-1, with TRBD2 matching 9 bases. The source was blood, collected after autologous hematopoietic stem cell transplantation. In nucleotides, the CDR3 is TGTGCCAGCAGTGAGCGGGAGGGCTCCTACAATGAGCAGTTCTTC. Translation: CASSEREGSYNEQFF.